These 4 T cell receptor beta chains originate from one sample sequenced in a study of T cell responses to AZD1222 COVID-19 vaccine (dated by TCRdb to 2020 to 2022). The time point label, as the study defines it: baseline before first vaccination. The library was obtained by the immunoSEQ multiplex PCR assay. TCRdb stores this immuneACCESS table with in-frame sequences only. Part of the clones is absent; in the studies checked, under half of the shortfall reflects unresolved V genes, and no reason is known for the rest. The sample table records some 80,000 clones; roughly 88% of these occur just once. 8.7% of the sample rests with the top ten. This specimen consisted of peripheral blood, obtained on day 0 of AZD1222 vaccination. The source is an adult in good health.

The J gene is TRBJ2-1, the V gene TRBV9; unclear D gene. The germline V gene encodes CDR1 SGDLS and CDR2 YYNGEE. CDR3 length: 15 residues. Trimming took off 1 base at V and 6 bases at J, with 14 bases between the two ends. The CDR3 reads CASSVMSHTTNEQFF. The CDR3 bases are TGTGCCAGCAGCGTAATGAGCCACACTACCAATGAGCAGTTCTTC.

The DNA for the CDR3 is TGTGCCAGCAGCTCGTTAGCGGGGGGGACCTACGAGCAGTACTTC. It translates to CASSSLAGGTYEQYF. The V call is TRBV7-2, the J call TRBJ2-7; TRBD2 matches 11 bases. Germline assignment: CDR1 SGHTA and CDR2 FQGNSA. V trimming: 4 bases; J trimming: 2 bases; junction bases outside the gene matches: 4. CDR3 length: 15 residues.

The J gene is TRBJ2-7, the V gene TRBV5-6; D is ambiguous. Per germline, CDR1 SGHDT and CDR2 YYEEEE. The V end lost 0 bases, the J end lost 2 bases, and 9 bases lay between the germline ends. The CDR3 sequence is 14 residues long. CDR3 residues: CASSLGSTPYEQYF. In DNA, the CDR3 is TGTGCCAGCAGCTTGGGGAGCACCCCCTACGAGCAGTACTTC.

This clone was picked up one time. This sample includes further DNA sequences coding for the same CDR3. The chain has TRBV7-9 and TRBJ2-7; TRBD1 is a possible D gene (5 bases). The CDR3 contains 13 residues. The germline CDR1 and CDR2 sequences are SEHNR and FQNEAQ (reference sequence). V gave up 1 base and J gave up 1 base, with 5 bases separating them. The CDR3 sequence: CASSLDRSYEQYF. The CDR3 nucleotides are TGTGCCAGCAGCTTAGACAGGTCCTACGAGCAGTACTTC.